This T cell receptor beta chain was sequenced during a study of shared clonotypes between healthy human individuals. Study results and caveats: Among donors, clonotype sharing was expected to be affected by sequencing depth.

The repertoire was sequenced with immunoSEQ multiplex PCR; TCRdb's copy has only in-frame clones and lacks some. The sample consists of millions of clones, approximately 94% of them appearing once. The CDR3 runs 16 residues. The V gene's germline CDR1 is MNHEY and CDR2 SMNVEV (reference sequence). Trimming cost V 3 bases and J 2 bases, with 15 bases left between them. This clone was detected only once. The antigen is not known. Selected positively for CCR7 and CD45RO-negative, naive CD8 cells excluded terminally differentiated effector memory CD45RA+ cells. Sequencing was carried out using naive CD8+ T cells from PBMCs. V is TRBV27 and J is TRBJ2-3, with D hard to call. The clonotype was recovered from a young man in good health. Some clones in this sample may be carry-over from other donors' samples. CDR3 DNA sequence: TGTGCCAGCAGTTTCCTGGGGTACGGATACACAGATACGCAGTATTTT. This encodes CASSFLGYGYTDTQYF.